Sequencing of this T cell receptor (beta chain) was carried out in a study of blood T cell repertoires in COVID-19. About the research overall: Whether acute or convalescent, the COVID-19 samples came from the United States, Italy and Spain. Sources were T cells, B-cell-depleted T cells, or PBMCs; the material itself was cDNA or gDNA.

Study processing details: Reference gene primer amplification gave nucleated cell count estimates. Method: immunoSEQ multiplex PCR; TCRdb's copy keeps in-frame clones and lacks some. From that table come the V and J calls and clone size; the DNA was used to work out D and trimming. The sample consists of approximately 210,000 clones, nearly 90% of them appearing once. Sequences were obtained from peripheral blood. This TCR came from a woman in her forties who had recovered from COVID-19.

DNA of the CDR3: TGCAGCGTATGGGACATCTATGGCTACACCTTC. Its translation is CSVWDIYGYTF. The chain employs TRBV29-1 and TRBJ1-2, with D tentatively TRBD1 (6 bases). The V gene lost 6 bases and the J gene lost 4 bases, with 9 bases spanning the gap. Looked up from germline, CDR1 is SQVTM and CDR2 is ANQGSEA. CDR3 length equals 11 residues.